This T cell receptor (beta chain) was sequenced for a study of long-term antiretroviral therapy in people with HIV. Samples were assayed with immunoSEQ v3.0 at survey level. Data came from immunoSEQ multiplex PCR; TCRdb stores just in-frame clones and leaves some out. The table includes about 20,000 clones, less than 85% detected once. Trimming removed 5 bases from V and 1 base from J; junction bases left unmatched: 8. Germline V gene sequence: CDR1 SGHTA, CDR2 FQGNSA. This CDR3 is 16 amino acids long. Specimen: unsorted PBMCs, collected 2.3 to 2.5 years after starting antiretroviral therapy. The chain joins TRBV7-2 to TRBJ2-1, with 7 bases aligning to TRBD1. This clonotype was sampled from a man aged 35-49 years with HIV. The CDR3 spells CASSPQPQGSYNEQFF. Here the CDR3 DNA reads TGTGCCAGCAGCCCCCAGCCACAGGGGTCCTACAATGAGCAGTTCTTC.